These 31 T cell receptor beta chains were sequenced from one sample in a study of blood T cell repertoires in COVID-19 (dated by TCRdb to 2020 to 2021). Libraries were made using the immunoSEQ multiplex PCR assay. Held by TCRdb, this immuneACCESS table contains in-frame sequences only and omits some clones. Under half of the omission traces to an unresolved V gene where checked; the cause of the rest is unknown. The sample yields about 310,000 clones; approximately 91% were counted once. The ten most abundant clones make up around 4.8% of the sample. The sequenced sample was PBMCs or T cells enriched from blood (not recorded which). The receptors come from a man in his fifties or sixties who had recovered from COVID-19.

The V call is TRBV7-3, the J call TRBJ1-2, with D perhaps TRBD1 (5 bases). V shed 2 bases and J shed 4 bases, with 8 bases lying between them. In germline, CDR1 is SGHTA, CDR2 FQGTGA. The CDR3 spans 13 residues. The CDR3 loop reads CASSLGASYGYTF. CDR3 nucleotide sequence: TGTGCCAGCAGCTTAGGGGCGTCCTATGGCTACACCTTC.

This clone has a single count. The V gene is TRBV9, the J gene TRBJ2-7, with D possibly matching TRBD2 (5 bases). Germline V gene data show CDR1 as SGDLS and CDR2 as YYNGEE. The CDR3 totals 15 residues. Trimming stripped 0 bases from V and 5 bases from J, with 15 bases between. The CDR3 is CASSVAHRPGDEQYF. CDR3 in DNA: TGTGCCAGCAGCGTAGCGCATCGACCCGGGGACGAGCAGTACTTC.

The CDR3: CAWWTGGDQPQHF. The CDR3 nucleotides are TGTGCCTGGTGGACAGGAGGGGATCAGCCCCAGCATTTT. The V gene is TRBV30, the J gene TRBJ1-5; TRBD1 matches 7 bases. The CDR3 has 13 residues. Germline assignment: CDR1 GTSNPN and CDR2 SVGIG (reference sequence). J was trimmed by 5 bases and V by 5 bases; bases with no gene match: 6.

The chain combines TRBV29-1 with TRBJ2-3; 14 bases map to TRBD2. CDR3 length equals 16 residues. Germline CDR1 SQVTM, CDR2 ANQGSEA. J lost 4 bases, V lost 3 bases, and 6 bases had no gene match. CDR3 bases: TGCAGCGTTGATCGGGGACTAGCGGGAGACCCAGATACGCAGTATTTT. As protein: CSVDRGLAGDPDTQYF.

The chain employs TRBV28 and TRBJ1-1; D perhaps matches TRBD1 (5 bases). CDR1 is MDHEN, CDR2 SYDVKM, per germline. Trimming pared 2 bases from V and 7 bases from J, leaving 8 bases between. The CDR3 loop spans 12 amino acids. CDR3 nucleotides: TGTGCCAGCAGTTTAGTCCAGGGTGAAGCTTTCTTT. Translated: CASSLVQGEAFF.

The rearrangement links TRBV27 to TRBJ2-7; TRBD1 aligns across 9 bases. The CDR3 runs to 16 residues. From germline, CDR1 is MNHEY and CDR2 SMNVEV (reference sequence). Trimming removed 6 bases from V and 0 bases from J; junction bases left unmatched: 9. The CDR3 sequence: CASSFNRGLSSYEQYF. Written as DNA, the CDR3 is TGTGCCAGCAGCTTTAACAGGGGGCTAAGCTCCTACGAGCAGTACTTC.

This chain uses TRBV28 with TRBJ2-1, with 9 positions matching TRBD1. V was clipped by 8 bases and J by 4 bases; unmatched bases: 0. CDR3 length: 12 residues. Germline V gives CDR1 MDHEN, CDR2 SYDVKM. CDR3 in amino acids: CASGQGYNEQFF. The CDR3 coding sequence is TGTGCCAGCGGACAGGGGTACAATGAGCAGTTCTTC.

The chain carries TRBV2 and TRBJ2-2; 10 bases map to TRBD2. V gave up 2 bases and J gave up 4 bases; unmatched junction bases: 7. The CDR3 has 17 amino acids. Germline V gives CDR1 SNHLY, CDR2 FYNNEI. The CDR3 nucleotides are TGTGCCAGCAGTGAAATAGCTAGCGGGAGATCCACCGGGGAGCTGTTTTTT. Residues: CASSEIASGRSTGELFF.

This chain connects TRBV19 to TRBJ2-1; D not resolved. The germline gives CDR1 LNHDA, CDR2 SQIVND (reference sequence). Trimming took off 1 base at V and 12 bases at J, with 34 bases between the two ends. CDR3 length equals 20 residues. CDR3 nucleotide sequence: TGTGCCAGTAGTATAGGTAGGAGTCGACCCACTCGGCTTTTGGGTCATGGGCAGTTCTTC. Amino acids: CASSIGRSRPTRLLGHGQFF.

The V call is TRBV5-1, the J call TRBJ1-1; 7 nucleotides agree with TRBD1. The V segment lost 3 bases and the J segment 5 bases; nucleotides outside the gene matches: 10. CDR3 length: 15 amino acids. CDR1 and CDR2 from the germline V gene are SGHRS and YFSETQ. The CDR3: CASSWDSGRGTEAFF. In DNA form, the CDR3 reads TGCGCCAGCAGCTGGGACTCGGGCAGGGGGACTGAAGCTTTCTTT.

The chain couples TRBV5-5 to TRBJ2-6; TRBD1 is a possible D gene (6 bases). Germline-derived CDR1 and CDR2 are SGHKS and YYEKEE (reference sequence). This CDR3 spans 19 amino acids. The V gene lost 0 bases and the J gene lost 0 bases, with 16 bases spanning the gap. The DNA for the CDR3 is TGTGCCAGCAGCTTGGGACGCCAGGGGTCCTCCTCTGGGGCCAACGTCCTGACTTTC. Its protein product is CASSLGRQGSSSGANVLTF. Full variable domain (rest looked up from reference TRBV5-5 and TRBJ2-6): DAGVTQSPTHLIKTRGQQVTLRCSPISGHKSVSWYQQVLGQGPQFIFQYYEKEERGRGNFPDRFSARQFPNYSSELNVNALLLGDSALYLCASSLGRQGSSSGANVLTFGAGSRLTVL.

The rearrangement uses TRBV11-2 and TRBJ2-7; D might be TRBD2 (5 bases). Per the germline V gene, CDR1 is SGHAT and CDR2 is FQNNGV. The V and J ends lost 7 bases and 3 bases respectively, with 16 bases between them. This CDR3 contains 14 residues. The CDR3 DNA reads TGTGCCAGCAACAAGGAGGCCAGTATCTACGAGCAGTACTTC. Encoded protein: CASNKEASIYEQYF. Full variable domain (remainder filled in from reference TRBV11-2 and TRBJ2-7): EAGVAQSPRYKIIEKRQSVAFWCNPISGHATLYWYQQILGQGPKLLIQFQNNGVVDDSQLPKDRFSAERLKGVDSTLKIQPAKLEDSAVYLCASNKEASIYEQYFGPGTRLTVT.

V gene TRBV28 combines with J gene TRBJ2-7; 7 bases agree with TRBD1. The CDR3 is made up of 16 amino acids. With V trimmed by 7 bases and J by 0 bases, 12 bases remained unmatched. Germline CDR1 reads MDHEN; CDR2 reads SYDVKM. CDR3 DNA: TGTGCCAGCACCTTGGGTGGGGGACAGCTCTCCTACGAGCAGTACTTC. Its protein product is CASTLGGGQLSYEQYF.

The CDR3 coding sequence is TGTGCCTGGAGTGTACGAGGGAGGCCCTACAATGAGCAGTTCTTC. Translating it yields CAWSVRGRPYNEQFF. The chain recombines TRBV30 with TRBJ2-1, with D possibly TRBD2 on 6 matching bases. Trimming removed 0 bases from V and 2 bases from J, with 11 bases in between. Germline V gene sequence: CDR1 GTSNPN, CDR2 SVGIG (reference sequence). The CDR3 runs to 15 residues.

The chain couples TRBV2 to TRBJ1-5, with TRBD1 identical over 8 bases. Germline trimming cut 7 bases from V and 5 bases from J; bases unmatched to any gene: 10. Germline-derived CDR1 and CDR2 are SNHLY and FYNNEI. This CDR3 contains 15 residues. The CDR3 bases are TGTGCCAGCAAGGAGTCAGGGGGCGGCTATCAGCCCCAGCATTTT. Its protein product is CASKESGGGYQPQHF.

The rearrangement joins TRBV24-1 to TRBJ1-2, with a possible D match to TRBD1 (6 bases). The CDR3 covers 14 residues. The ends were cut back, 6 bases at V and 2 bases at J, with 12 bases in the middle. Germline CDR1 KGHDR, CDR2 SFDVKD. The DNA of the CDR3 is TGTGCCACCAGTCCGGCAGGGACAAACTATGGCTACACCTTC. Amino acid sequence: CATSPAGTNYGYTF.

The rearrangement joins TRBV5-1 to TRBJ2-2, with D possibly matching TRBD1 (6 bases). V was cut by 4 bases and J by 0 bases, with 10 bases left in between. The germline CDR1 and CDR2 sequences are SGHRS and YFSETQ. The CDR3 consists of 15 residues. This CDR3 reads CASSETGSNTGELFF. The CDR3 bases are TGCGCCAGCAGCGAGACAGGTTCGAACACCGGGGAGCTGTTTTTT.

DNA of the CDR3: TGCGCCAGCAGCTTGGCTTACAGGGGAGCCAAAAACATTCAGTACTTC. Translated: CASSLAYRGAKNIQYF. The V gene is TRBV5-1, the J gene TRBJ2-4; 7 bases are shared with TRBD1. Germline CDR1 is SGHRS and CDR2 is YFSETQ. Trimming took 0 bases from V and 0 from J; bases not matched to a gene: 3. The CDR3 covers 16 residues.

J is TRBJ2-2 and V is TRBV10-3, with 8 bases fitting TRBD2. The germline V gene encodes CDR1 ENHRY and CDR2 SYGVKD. Trimming at V came to 10 bases and at J to 5 bases, leaving 15 bases not matched to a gene. The CDR3 extends over 16 amino acids. The CDR3 spells CATLYFGGAGTGELFF. CDR3 sequence (DNA): TGTGCCACCTTATACTTCGGGGGGGCTGGAACCGGGGAGCTGTTTTTT.

This chain uses TRBV20-1 with TRBJ2-7; 11 nucleotides line up with TRBD1. Germline assignment: CDR1 DFQATT and CDR2 SNEGSKA (reference sequence). This CDR3 has 14 residues. Trimming at V came to 3 bases and at J to 2 bases, leaving 3 bases not matched to a gene. The CDR3 coding sequence is TGCAGTGCTAGTAGGGGACAGGGGGCCTACGAGCAGTACTTC. It specifies CSASRGQGAYEQYF.

This chain connects TRBV6-5 to TRBJ1-2; TRBD1 is a possible D gene (5 bases). The V gene lost 0 bases and the J gene lost 4 bases, with 12 bases spanning the gap. This CDR3 is built from 15 residues. Germline-derived CDR1 and CDR2 are MNHEY and SVGAGI. The CDR3 sequence: CASSYSGGVGYGYTF. CDR3 nucleotide sequence: TGTGCCAGCAGTTACTCGGGAGGGGTAGGCTATGGCTACACCTTC.

J is TRBJ1-4 and V is TRBV7-2; 7 nucleotides align to TRBD1. Germline loops: CDR1 SGHTA, CDR2 FQGNSA. This CDR3 is built from 16 residues. After removal of 5 bases from V and 3 bases from J, the junction contained 9 bases not matched to a gene. CDR3 in amino acids: CASSPDRARANEKLFF. CDR3 DNA: TGTGCCAGCAGCCCCGACAGGGCTAGGGCTAATGAAAAACTGTTTTTT.

The table lists this clone with a count of one. The rearrangement joins TRBV6-6 to TRBJ2-1; D is undetermined. This CDR3 is built from 13 residues. Trimming took off 5 bases at V and 3 bases at J, with 8 bases between the two ends. Germline V gene data show CDR1 as MNHNY and CDR2 as SVGAGI (reference sequence). CDR3 DNA: TGTGCCAGCAGTCAGCGAGACTACAATGAGCAGTTCTTC. Amino acids: CASSQRDYNEQFF.

V and J are TRBV19 and TRBJ1-5; tentatively, D is TRBD1 (5 bases). The CDR3 totals 18 residues. The germline V gene has CDR1 LNHDA and CDR2 SQIVND (reference sequence). The germline V and J ends were trimmed by 6 bases and 4 bases, with 25 bases remaining between them. The CDR3 nucleotides read TGTGCCAGTAGCACACGCGGGACCCCTACTAACTTAAATCAGCCCCAGCATTTT. It translates to CASSTRGTPTNLNQPQHF.

The chain combines TRBV7-3 with TRBJ1-3; no firm D call. Trimming took 1 base from V and 2 from J, leaving 12 bases between them. The CDR3 covers 16 residues. Germline V gene lookup returns CDR1 SGHTA and CDR2 FQGTGA. The CDR3 loop reads CASSLMAPTAGNTIYF. The CDR3 region has the DNA TGTGCCAGCAGCTTAATGGCCCCCACAGCTGGAAACACCATATATTTT.

The chain employs TRBV28 and TRBJ2-7; D possibly corresponds to TRBD2 (5 bases). The germline V and J ends were trimmed by 4 bases and 1 base, with 14 bases remaining between them. The CDR3 length is 15 residues. Germline V gives CDR1 MDHEN, CDR2 SYDVKM. The CDR3 DNA follows: TGTGCCAGCAGTTCACCGGGATCCGCGTCCTACGAGCAGTACTTC. As protein: CASSSPGSASYEQYF.

The chain combines TRBV7-2 with TRBJ2-2; TRBD2 agrees at 10 bases. Germline V lookup: CDR1 SGHTA, CDR2 FQGNSA. V shed 5 bases, J shed 6 bases, and the junction held 9 bases outside the gene matches. The CDR3 runs 16 residues. CDR3 residues: CASSPVGLAGAGELFF. The DNA for the CDR3 is TGTGCCAGCAGCCCGGTCGGGCTAGCGGGAGCCGGGGAGCTGTTTTTT.

The genes are TRBV2 and TRBJ1-5; perhaps TRBD1 as D (6 bases). In germline, CDR1 is SNHLY, CDR2 FYNNEI. The CDR3 is made up of 15 amino acids. The ends were cut back, 3 bases at V and 7 bases at J, with 16 bases in the middle. The DNA for the CDR3 is TGTGCCAGCAGTGAGGGATTTGGACAGTCCCAGCCCCAGCATTTT. Translated: CASSEGFGQSQPQHF. The full variable domain, in which reference TRBV2 and TRBJ1-5 provide the parts outside the CDR3, is EPEVTQTPSHQVTQMGQEVILRCVPISNHLYFYWYRQILGQKVEFLVSFYNNEISEKSEIFDDQFSVERPDGSNFTLKIRSTKLEDSAMYFCASSEGFGQSQPQHFGDGTRLSIL.

V usage is TRBV28 and J usage is TRBJ2-7, with TRBD1 matching 9 bases. The CDR3 consists of 13 residues. Trimming at V came to 5 bases and at J to 7 bases, leaving 6 bases not matched to a gene. Germline CDR1 MDHEN, CDR2 SYDVKM. The CDR3 protein is CASSPDRGGEQYF. CDR3 DNA sequence: TGTGCCAGCAGTCCGGACAGGGGTGGTGAGCAGTACTTC.

The CDR3 is CASSPRGTNTGELFF. DNA for the CDR3: TGTGCCAGCAGCCCTAGAGGAACGAACACCGGGGAGCTGTTTTTT. The gene calls are TRBV7-2 and TRBJ2-2, with D uncertain. The V end lost 5 bases, the J end lost 0 bases, and 10 bases lay between the germline ends. The CDR3 has 15 amino acids. Germline-derived CDR1 and CDR2 are SGHTA and FQGNSA. Together with reference TRBV7-2 and TRBJ2-2, the CDR3 gives the full variable domain: GAGVSQSPSNKVTEKGKDVELRCDPISGHTALYWYRQSLGQGLEFLIYFQGNSAPDKSGLPSDRFSAERTGGSVSTLTIQRTQQEDSAVYLCASSPRGTNTGELFFGEGSRLTVL.

CDR3 residues: CASTPRSRAEETQYF. The CDR3 bases are TGTGCCAGCACCCCACGATCGAGGGCGGAGGAGACCCAGTACTTC. This sequence joins TRBV6-2 or TRBV6-3 and TRBJ2-5, with D possibly TRBD2 on 5 matching bases. Germline V gene data show CDR1 as MNHEY and CDR2 as SVGEGT. There are 15 residues in the CDR3. V was cut by 7 bases and J by 5 bases, with 20 bases left in between.